One and the same sample provided the 24 T cell receptor beta chains below, sequenced in a study of blood T cells in healthy people across ages. Next came a second PCR, run for about 6 to 11 cycles, which used a sample-barcoded 5' primer along with a J-beta primer mix. Each CDR3 protein gets one entry after TCRdb re-called the 5' RACE reads with MiXCR. The table shows 2 million or so distinct CDR3 sequences, with just under 50% occurring only once. Material: blood. The source is a woman in her thirties or forties in good health.

CDR3 coding DNA: TGTGCCAGCAGTTACCGACCCCCCTTCGCGGGGAGGGCTAACTATGGCTACACCTTC. Translation gives CASSYRPPFAGRANYGYTF. This chain uses TRBV6-5 with TRBJ1-2, with D unclear. Germline V gene lookup returns CDR1 MNHEY and CDR2 SVGAGI. This CDR3 contains 19 residues. V was cut by 2 bases and J by 0 bases, with 22 bases left in between.

This clonotype was counted only a few times. The rearrangement links TRBV20-1 to TRBJ1-5; D gene unclear. The CDR3 is made up of 14 amino acids. CDR1 DFQATT and CDR2 SNEGSKA come from the germline V gene (reference sequence). Trimming shortened V by 1 base and J by 0 bases, and 7 bases separated the two germline ends. The CDR3 region is CSARVSYSNQPQHF. DNA for the CDR3: TGCAGTGCTAGAGTCAGCTATAGCAATCAGCCCCAGCATTTT.

The genes are TRBV29-1 and TRBJ2-4; D gene unclear. The CDR3 runs to 14 residues. Germline CDR1 and CDR2: SQVTM and ANQGSEA. Trimming took 5 bases from V and 0 from J, leaving 11 bases between them. CDR3: CSVNFGIAKNIQYF. Written as DNA, the CDR3 is TGCAGCGTTAATTTTGGTATAGCCAAAAACATTCAGTACTTC.

The V gene is TRBV20-1, the J gene TRBJ2-1, with 9 nucleotides matching TRBD2. Germline-derived CDR1 and CDR2 are DFQATT and SNEGSKA (reference sequence). V was pared by 5 bases and J by 9 bases, with 11 bases of the junction left unmatched. The CDR3 is made up of 14 amino acids. DNA of the CDR3: TGCAGTGCTCCCCCCTGGGGGACTAGCAGTGAGCAGTTCTTC. This codes for CSAPPWGTSSEQFF.

The rearrangement uses TRBV19 and TRBJ2-3; possible D gene TRBD1, 5 bases. The germline V gene encodes CDR1 LNHDA and CDR2 SQIVND (reference sequence). This CDR3 contains 13 residues. The ends were cut back, 10 bases at V and 5 bases at J, with 16 bases in the middle. CDR3 residues: CATMTAPIDTQYF. The CDR3 coding sequence is TGTGCCACCATGACAGCCCCCATAGATACGCAGTATTTT.

The rearrangement uses TRBV27 and TRBJ2-7; tentative D call: TRBD1 (5 bases). The CDR3 has 13 amino acids. Germline CDR1 reads MNHEY; CDR2 reads SMNVEV (reference sequence). The germline V and J ends were trimmed by 6 bases and 1 base, with 10 bases remaining between them. CDR3 loop: CASSARVSYEQYF. The DNA for the CDR3 is TGTGCCAGCAGCGCCAGGGTTTCCTACGAGCAGTACTTC.

This clonotype was seen a few times. The chain couples TRBV12-3 or TRBV12-4 to TRBJ2-7; TRBD2 matches 10 bases. V trimming: 5 bases; J trimming: 4 bases; junction bases outside the gene matches: 5. The CDR3 runs 14 residues. The CDR3, as DNA: TGTGCCAGCAGTAAGCGGGGGGGAGGATACGAGCAGTACTTC. Translation: CASSKRGGGYEQYF.

The chain is built from TRBV2 and TRBJ1-2; no clear D. CDR1 is SNHLY, CDR2 FYNNEI, per germline. The CDR3 extends over 15 amino acids. Between the trimmed V and J ends, which lost 7 bases and 8 bases, there was a span of 23 bases. CDR3 sequence (DNA): TGTGCCAGCACCGCGCGATCGGGATTTAGCTTCGGCTACACCTTC. It is translated as CASTARSGFSFGYTF.

This clonotype has just a few counts. This chain uses TRBV2 with TRBJ2-1; a possible D gene is TRBD2 (5 bases). The CDR3 is 13 residues long. Trimming left V 6 bases short and J 3 bases short, with 9 bases between. Germline values: CDR1 SNHLY, CDR2 FYNNEI. CDR3 DNA: TGTGCCAGCAGCCCCGACTACTACAATGAGCAGTTCTTC. It translates to CASSPDYYNEQFF.

The rearrangement joins TRBV3-1 to TRBJ2-1; 11 bases map to TRBD1. V dropped 3 bases and J dropped 8; count of bases not matched to a gene: 15. The CDR3 contains 18 residues. CDR1 LGHDT and CDR2 YNNKEL come from the germline V gene (reference sequence). The CDR3 here is CASSHLEGVLDRGHEQFF. The CDR3 nucleotides read TGTGCCAGCAGCCACCTCGAGGGGGTTCTGGACAGGGGGCATGAGCAGTTCTTC.

V is TRBV6-2 or TRBV6-3 and J is TRBJ2-4; TRBD2 might be the D (6 bases). This CDR3 has 12 amino acids. Deletions cut 3 bases from V and 12 bases from J, with 12 bases between. Germline V CDR1 and CDR2: MNHEY, SVGEGT. The CDR3 nucleotides are TGTGCCAGCAGTTATCGCGGGACGACTCAGTACTTC. As protein: CASSYRGTTQYF.

The chain links TRBV6-2 or TRBV6-3 to TRBJ2-6, with D possibly being TRBD1 (6 bases). The CDR3 has 12 residues. The V gene lost 8 bases and the J gene lost 9 bases, with 11 bases spanning the gap. CDR1 and CDR2 from the germline V gene are MNHEY and SVGEGT. The CDR3 nucleotides read TGTGCCAGCTCCACAGGGAACAACGTCCTGACTTTC. Translated, it gives CASSTGNNVLTF.

The table lists this clonotype with a few counts. The J gene is TRBJ2-1, the V gene TRBV13; D possibly corresponds to TRBD1 (5 bases). Germline V gives CDR1 PRHDT, CDR2 FYEKMQ (reference sequence). The length of the CDR3 is 14 residues. Trimming removed 4 bases from V and 5 bases from J, with 12 bases in between. CDR3 DNA: TGTGCCAGCAGCTGGGGCCGGGCTAACAATGAGCAGTTCTTC. Encoded protein: CASSWGRANNEQFF.

This clonotype has just a few counts. This sequence joins TRBV14 and TRBJ1-2; weak D call: TRBD1 (6 bases). V was trimmed by 3 bases and J by 0 bases, leaving 17 bases between them. Germline CDR1 and CDR2: SGHDN and FVKESK. The CDR3 loop spans 17 amino acids. CDR3 residues: CASSHPGTLKPNYGYTF. The CDR3, as DNA: TGTGCCAGCAGCCATCCCGGGACACTCAAGCCTAACTATGGCTACACCTTC.

Comments on this clonotype: A junction boundary mismatches the germline segment, possibly from a read error. This chain links TRBV12-3 or TRBV12-4 with TRBJ1-1; unclear D gene. CDR3 length: 11 amino acids. In DNA, the CDR3 is TGTCCCAGCAGCTTTGGCACTGAAGCTTTCTTT. It is translated as CPSSFGTEAFF.

This clonotype was observed a handful of times. The rearrangement links TRBV28 to TRBJ2-4; D ambiguous. Per germline, CDR1 MDHEN and CDR2 SYDVKM. V dropped 5 bases and J dropped 0 bases, with 14 bases sitting between them. The CDR3 is 16 amino acids. CDR3 protein: CASSLPVSQAKNIQYF. Written as DNA, the CDR3 is TGTGCCAGCAGTCTCCCCGTTAGCCAAGCCAAAAACATTCAGTACTTC.

The chain is built from TRBV7-9 and TRBJ1-2; D is possibly TRBD1 (6 bases). The CDR3 totals 16 residues. Germline-derived CDR1 and CDR2 are SEHNR and FQNEAQ (reference sequence). Trimming left V 5 bases short and J 3 bases short, with 19 bases between. The CDR3 DNA is TGTGCCAGCAGCCCAGGGGTACAGGGCCCCTACTATGGCTACACCTTC. It translates to CASSPGVQGPYYGYTF.

In this sample, this clonotype turned up once. The rearrangement uses TRBV5-1 and TRBJ2-7; TRBD1 matches at 9 bases. This CDR3 is 15 amino acids long. Germline V lookup: CDR1 SGHRS, CDR2 YFSETQ. V dropped 4 bases and J dropped 7; count of bases not matched to a gene: 12. The CDR3 loop reads CASSVRQGGHNEQYF. Here the CDR3 DNA reads TGCGCCAGCAGCGTACGACAGGGGGGACACAATGAGCAGTACTTC. Full variable domain (missing parts from reference TRBV5-1 and TRBJ2-7): KAGVTQTPRYLIKTRGQQVTLSCSPISGHRSVSWYQQTPGQGLQFLFEYFSETQRNKGNFPGRFSGRQFSNSRSEMNVSTLELGDSALYLCASSVRQGGHNEQYFGPGTRLTVT.

The V and J genes are TRBV4-2 and TRBJ2-1, with 7 bases that match TRBD2. The end of the DNA fits TRBJ2-7 better, so the J call may be wrong. The CDR3 totals 16 residues. Germline lookup yields CDR1 LGHNA and CDR2 YNFKEQ. The CDR3 DNA reads TGTGCCAGCAGCCAAGAGGGGGGGAGCTCCTACAATGAGCAGTACTTC. It encodes CASSQEGGSSYNEQYF.

This sequence joins TRBV6-6 and TRBJ1-2, with a possible D match to TRBD1 (5 bases). CDR1 MNHNY and CDR2 SVGAGI come from the germline V gene (reference sequence). This CDR3 is 14 amino acids long. The germline V and J ends were trimmed by 2 bases and 3 bases, with 10 bases remaining between them. The CDR3 spells CASSYGRADYGYTF. The CDR3 DNA follows: TGTGCCAGCAGTTACGGCAGGGCGGACTATGGCTACACCTTC.

Details on this clonotype: The junction shows a germline mismatch at one end, possibly a read error. The chain is built from TRBV7-2 and TRBJ1-4; 7 bases align to TRBD1. CDR1 and CDR2 from the germline V gene are SGHTA and FQGNSA. The CDR3 is 17 residues long. In nucleotides, the CDR3 is TGTGCCAACAGCGGTCAGGGGACAGAACCAACTAATGAAAAACTGTTTTTT. Encoded protein: CANSGQGTEPTNEKLFF.

CDR3 in DNA: TGCGCCAGCAGCTTGTTCTTGGGGAACTATGGCTACACCTTC. Protein product: CASSLFLGNYGYTF. This sequence joins TRBV5-1 and TRBJ1-2; no clear D gene. The CDR3 is 14 amino acids. The V gene's germline CDR1 is SGHRS and CDR2 YFSETQ. V was shortened by 1 base and J by 2 bases, with 9 bases between the two germline ends.

This chain uses TRBV28 with TRBJ1-2; D is perhaps TRBD1 (6 bases). Germline CDR1 reads MDHEN; CDR2 reads SYDVKM. The CDR3 runs 19 residues. Trimming left V 5 bases short and J 3 bases short, with 28 bases between. CDR3 bases: TGTGCCAGCAGTGGAATGAGGGGGGGCGCAAGAGTTGTTGACTATGGCTACACCTTC. Amino acid sequence: CASSGMRGGARVVDYGYTF.

This rearrangement joins TRBV28 to TRBJ2-1; 14 nucleotides line up with TRBD2. The V gene's germline CDR1 is MDHEN and CDR2 SYDVKM. The V and J ends lost 6 bases and 7 bases, in that order; junction bases with no gene match: 17. CDR3 length equals 19 residues. The CDR3 loop is CASRTRTGLAGGVSNEQFF. In DNA, the CDR3 is TGTGCCAGCAGAACTCGGACAGGACTAGCGGGGGGTGTAAGTAATGAGCAGTTCTTC.